The clone carrying this TCR beta chain occurred a few times. The antigen remains unidentified. Researchers used the Oncomine TCR Beta short-read assay to sequence DNA from cultured CD4+ T cells. MiXCR, run by TCRdb on the PCR reads, gives a single entry per CDR3 protein. The sample includes about 4,600 distinct CDR3 sequences, about 40% of them seen just once. Treatment here: roughly 10-day PBMC culture with coronavirus spike peptide pools or control peptides (ViraFEST assay). This specimen belongs to a study of vaccination and CD4 T cells after COVID-19. Study context: Recovered-phase convalescent patients showed SARS-CoV-2 positivity by nasal swab PCR; about ten were mild, one severe.

The CDR3 extends over 18 amino acids. V shed 1 base and J shed 0 bases, with 13 bases lying between them. Per germline, CDR1 ENHRY and CDR2 SYGVKD. Sequenced input: CD4+ T cells from blood, cultured in vitro. This sequence joins TRBV10-3 and TRBJ2-6; D is possibly TRBD1 or TRBD2 (6 bases each). This clonotype was sampled from a human donor who had recovered from COVID-19. The CDR3 DNA follows: TGTGCCATCAGTGAGTTTCCGGGGGCTAGCTCTGGGGCCAACGTCCTGACTTTC. Translating gives CAISEFPGASSGANVLTF.